Each of the 17 T cell receptor beta chains below was sequenced from the same sample in a study of shared clonotypes between healthy human individuals (dated by TCRdb to about 2020). The library relied on the immunoSEQ multiplex PCR assay. TCRdb mirrors the immuneACCESS table, restricted to in-frame sequences. Some clones are absent from its copies; in checked studies, under half trace to an unresolved V gene, and the reason for the others is unknown. The table for this sample lists about half a million clones; approximately 78% of them were counted only once. Approximately 12% of the sample goes to the ten largest clones. Sample: PBMCs. These TCRs come from a woman aged 35 to 49 in good health. Some clones in this sample may be carry-over from other donors' samples.

The chain couples TRBV2 to TRBJ1-1, with 12 bases fitting TRBD1. V gave up 7 bases and J gave up 6 bases; unmatched junction bases: 9. Germline V gene sequence: CDR1 SNHLY, CDR2 FYNNEI. The CDR3 totals 15 residues. CDR3 protein: CASITGTGGAAEAFF. The CDR3 DNA sequence: TGTGCCAGCATAACCGGGACAGGGGGCGCGGCTGAAGCTTTCTTT.

V and J are TRBV2 and TRBJ2-1; 9 bases map to TRBD2. V trimming: 5 bases; J trimming: 8 bases; junction bases outside the gene matches: 13. Germline V lookup: CDR1 SNHLY, CDR2 FYNNEI. The CDR3 is 16 amino acids. The CDR3 loop is CASSPIPSGILDEQFF. The CDR3 nucleotides read TGTGCCAGCAGTCCTATCCCTAGCGGGATCCTAGATGAGCAGTTCTTC.

The V call is TRBV9, the J call TRBJ2-1; 13 bases match TRBD2. Germline V gene lookup returns CDR1 SGDLS and CDR2 YYNGEE. V lost 0 bases to trimming and J lost 6 bases; unmatched junction nucleotides: 0. The CDR3 runs 15 residues. The CDR3 region is CASSVGLAGGNEQFF. In DNA, the CDR3 is TGTGCCAGCAGCGTAGGACTAGCGGGAGGCAATGAGCAGTTCTTC.

J is TRBJ2-2 and V is TRBV18, with D tentatively TRBD1 (5 bases). This CDR3 has 18 amino acids. V lost 2 bases and J 17 bases, leaving 33 bases between the germline ends. Germline V lookup: CDR1 KGHSH, CDR2 LQKENI. The DNA of the CDR3 is TGTGCCAGCTCACCAGAGATGACAGCAAGACAAGGCGGTGTAATGTTCTTTTTT. This encodes CASSPEMTARQGGVMFFF.

Notes on this clone: A junction boundary mismatches the germline segment, possibly from a read error. This chain links TRBV5-1 with TRBJ2-1, with TRBD2 as a possible D gene (6 bases). Germline V lookup: CDR1 SGHRS, CDR2 YFSETQ. CDR3 size: 15 residues. The CDR3 DNA follows: TGCGCCGGCAGCTCGTTAGCGGCTTCCTACAATGAGCAGTTCTTC. Its translation: CAGSSLAASYNEQFF.

The chain recombines TRBV18 with TRBJ1-2; D remains unclear. This CDR3 spans 17 amino acids. Germline CDR1 and CDR2: KGHSH and LQKENI. Trimming left V 3 bases short and J 8 bases short, with 25 bases between. The CDR3 loop is CASSPPLQPGFSRGYTF. CDR3 DNA sequence: TGTGCCAGCTCACCCCCTCTCCAACCCGGGTTCTCTAGAGGCTACACCTTC.

This chain links TRBV4-1 with TRBJ1-1, with a tentative D call TRBD1 (5 bases). V lost 0 bases to trimming and J lost 6 bases, with 11 bases between them. The CDR3 has 14 amino acids. Germline CDR1 reads MGHRA; CDR2 reads YSYEKL. The CDR3 DNA reads as TGCGCCAGCAGCCAAGATCCAGGGTACCCTGAAGCTTTCTTT. The encoded protein is CASSQDPGYPEAFF.

This rearrangement joins TRBV6-6 to TRBJ2-7, with a tentative D call TRBD2 (6 bases). This CDR3 is built from 14 residues. The germline V gene has CDR1 MNHNY and CDR2 SVGAGI (reference sequence). The V end lost 0 bases, the J end lost 2 bases, and 8 bases lay between the germline ends. CDR3 sequence: CASSYSEGPYEQYF. In DNA, the CDR3 is TGTGCCAGCAGTTACTCGGAGGGGCCCTACGAGCAGTACTTC.

The chain uses TRBV29-1 and TRBJ2-3; D might be TRBD1 (6 bases). This CDR3 contains 12 residues. Germline CDR1 SQVTM, CDR2 ANQGSEA. The germline V and J ends were trimmed by 6 bases and 4 bases, with 11 bases remaining between them. The CDR3 sequence: CSVQDSADTQYF. In DNA form, the CDR3 reads TGCAGCGTCCAGGACAGTGCAGATACGCAGTATTTT.

This clone was picked up one time. This chain's CDR3 is CASSYGGAQFSYEQYF. Here the CDR3 DNA reads TGTGCCAGCAGTTACGGGGGGGCCCAATTCTCCTACGAGCAGTACTTC. This chain joins TRBV28 and TRBJ2-7, with 8 bases aligning to TRBD2. Unmatched junction bases numbered 8, after V lost 4 bases and J lost 0 bases. Germline CDR1 and CDR2: MDHEN and SYDVKM. CDR3 size: 16 residues. The full variable domain, completed using reference TRBV28 and TRBJ2-7, is DVKVTQSSRYLVKRTGEKVFLECVQDMDHENMFWYRQDPGLGLRLIYFSYDVKMKEKGDIPEGYSVSREKKERFSLILESASTNQTSMYLCASSYGGAQFSYEQYFGPGTRLTVT.

The chain couples TRBV9 to TRBJ2-2, with D uncertain. Germline-derived CDR1 and CDR2 are SGDLS and YYNGEE. The V end lost 0 bases, the J end lost 2 bases, and 8 bases lay between the germline ends. The CDR3 spans 15 residues. The CDR3 nucleotides are TGTGCCAGCAGCGTAGGTCCGGCCAACACCGGGGAGCTGTTTTTT. It encodes CASSVGPANTGELFF.

The chain joins TRBV6-4 to TRBJ1-2; perhaps TRBD1 as D (6 bases). The CDR3 sequence is 13 residues long. Trimming took off 3 bases at V and 4 bases at J, with 9 bases between the two ends. Germline V CDR1 and CDR2: MRHNA, SNTAGT. The CDR3: CASSEQGIYGYTF. The CDR3 region has the DNA TGTGCCAGCAGTGAACAGGGTATCTATGGCTACACCTTC.

This clone has just a few counts. The chain uses TRBV10-3 and TRBJ1-2; the D gene is possibly TRBD1 (6 bases). The V end was cut by 5 bases, the J end by 2 bases, with 9 bases between. The CDR3 totals 13 residues. CDR1 and CDR2 (germline): ENHRY, SYGVKD. The CDR3 loop is CAISLGQNYGYTF. In nucleotides, the CDR3 is TGTGCCATCAGTCTAGGACAGAACTATGGCTACACCTTC.

To note about this clone: At one of its ends the junction is not consistent with the germline gene, which may arise from a read error. This chain uses TRBV28 with TRBJ2-3; D is undetermined. Germline values: CDR1 MDHEN, CDR2 SYDVKM. The CDR3 is 14 amino acids. For the CDR3, the DNA is TGTGCCAGCAGTTTTCGCGTGTCGGTCCCGTCTCTAGATTTT. It codes for CASSFRVSVPSLDF. Combining the CDR3 with reference TRBV28 and TRBJ2-3 gives the whole variable domain DVKVTQSSRYLVKRTGEKVFLECVQDMDHENMFWYRQDPGLGLRLIYFSYDVKMKEKGDIPEGYSVSREKKERFSLILESASTNQTSMYLCASSFRVSVPSLDFGPGTRLTVL.

This rearrangement joins TRBV25-1 to TRBJ2-5, with D hard to call. The CDR3 is made up of 11 amino acids. Germline V gives CDR1 MGHDK, CDR2 SYGVNS. V lost 8 bases and J 5 bases, leaving 9 bases between the germline ends. The CDR3 sequence: CASQVLETQYF. CDR3 DNA: TGTGCCAGCCAAGTGTTGGAGACCCAGTACTTC. The variable domain in full, with the rest retrieved from reference TRBV25-1 and TRBJ2-5, is EADIYQTPRYLVIGTGKKITLECSQTMGHDKMYWYQQDPGMELHLIHYSYGVNSTEKGDLSSESTVSRIRTEHFPLTLESARPSHTSQYLCASQVLETQYFGPGTRLLVL.

The chain carries TRBV2 and TRBJ2-5, with 7 bases lining up with TRBD2. From germline, CDR1 is SNHLY and CDR2 FYNNEI. The CDR3 is 14 amino acids. With V trimmed by 10 bases and J by 5 bases, 13 bases remained unmatched. CDR3 sequence: CATSRGGRDETQYF. The CDR3 nucleotides are TGTGCCACCTCCCGGGGAGGGAGGGATGAGACCCAGTACTTC.

The rearrangement joins TRBV27 to TRBJ2-7, with 7 bases lining up with TRBD2. CDR1 MNHEY and CDR2 SMNVEV come from the germline V gene (reference sequence). The trim removed 2 bases at V and 4 bases at J, leaving 5 bases unmatched. The CDR3 loop spans 14 amino acids. In DNA, the CDR3 is TGTGCCAGCAGTTTAGGAGGGAGGGATTACGAGCAGTACTTC. It codes for CASSLGGRDYEQYF.